This T cell receptor (beta chain) was identified in a study of CD8+ T cells in alopecia areata (dated by TCRdb to between 2018 and 2020). Background for the entire study: Treated patients were enrolled in an open-label pilot trial of oral tofacitinib, 5 to 10 mg twice daily, for moderate-to-severe alopecia areata. High-throughput TCRbeta sequencing was used to examine T cell clonal expansion in alopecia areata in both the C3H/HeJ mouse model and human patients. Biopsies were taken from tofacitinib-treated patients at baseline and again at 4 and 24 weeks into treatment, and several of those patients also had a later scalp biopsy. On the human side, TCRbeta sequencing was run on scalp tissue and on sorted CD4+ and CD8+ peripheral blood T cells from healthy controls and from alopecia areata patients with either patchy or totalis/universalis disease. The SALT score, which quantifies the percentage of affected scalp surface area, was used to measure disease severity in treated patients. immunoSEQ multiplex PCR using 35 Vbeta forward primers and 13 Jbeta reverse primers was used to amplify TCRbeta CDR3 regions. Scalp clonality was compared among normal scalp (n=4), patchy alopecia areata scalp (n=8), and alopecia totalis/universalis scalp (n=8). The RNA source kit depended on sample type: the PAXgene miRNA kit for fixed scalp, the miRNeasy kit for PBMCs, and the RNeasy kit for mouse skin. Tofacitinib was given for 6 to 18 months, followed by 6 months of follow-up off drug to assess delayed response and recurrence.

Looking up the germline V gene yields CDR1 SGHTA and CDR2 FQGTGA. The germline V end is reduced by 4 bases and the J end by 5 bases; junction bases left unmatched: 4. Measured from the cysteine to the phenylalanine, the CDR3 is 14 residues long. This entry keeps only the CDR3 DNA: 42 bases, framed from base 1. The sample's treatment or condition label, decoded: oral pan-JAK inhibitor, 5-10 mg twice daily. From alopecia areata patients, peripheral blood was collected along with lesional scalp punch biopsies. PBMCs were isolated by density centrifugation and stained for CD3, CD4 and CD8, and CD4+ and CD8+ T cells were sorted on a FACSAria. Preparation of the library involved the immunoSEQ multiplex PCR assay. RNA was extracted from all samples and reverse transcribed into cDNA as template for TCR sequencing. SuperScript III was used to make first-strand cDNA, primed with a 2:1 mix of oligo-dT and random hexamers. A synthetic immune receptor repertoire was used to gauge amplification bias, and whatever bias remained was removed computationally. As for the original processing: Raw reads were preprocessed for error removal, and CDR3 was defined according to IMGT conventions as running from the conserved cysteine to phenylalanine. Clonality was computed by normalizing Shannon entropy by log2 of the number of productive unique TCRs and subtracting the result from 1. Whether each scalp clone was CD4 or CD8 was inferred by checking scalp TCRbeta sequences against the CD4 and CD8 repertoires from sorted blood. This immuneACCESS table, as held by TCRdb, lists in-frame sequences with V and J called but not all clones. Of the missing ones, under half trace to an unresolved V gene in checked studies; the others have no known cause. V, J and clone size derive from that table, while D and trimming were established from the DNA sequence. The sample table records 180,000 or so clones; about half of these occur just once. Around 10% of the sample goes to the ten largest clones.

About this clone itself: The specificity of this receptor is unknown. The input lacks base qualities; no much larger clone sits a single base away.

General conclusions and limits of the study: The treated cohort was small, with a single nonresponder, so links between baseline CD8+ expansion and response need larger studies. Scalp TCR repertoire analysis is complicated because resident alphabeta T cells in normal human skin are also sequenced, whereas mouse skin is dominated by gammadelta T cells. Higher clonality and more expanded CD8+ clones were observed in lesional scalp than in normal scalp, particularly in alopecia totalis/universalis, a finding suggestive of antigenic drive. Many expanded lesional clones were found to persist in scalp and blood during tofacitinib treatment, and relapse after treatment cessation may be partly explained by this persistence. Shared TCR sequences between patients were less evident than in mice, which may be partly attributable to HLA diversity in the patient population. Scalp clonality and the number of expanded CD8+ clones among the top 100 scalp clones were significantly decreased by tofacitinib.

The chain was built from TRBV7-3 and TRBJ2-2, with TRBD2 matching 7 junction bases. This receptor was taken from a human donor with alopecia areata. Here the sequenced sample was CD8+ T cells sorted from blood, taken at roughly week 53, from a patient treated with tofacitinib. The CDR3 protein is CASSSLGGTGELFF. The DNA sequence reads TGTGCCAGCAGCTCTTTGGGAGGGACCGGGGAGCTGTTTTTT.